Each of the 25 T cell receptor beta chains below was sequenced from the same sample in a study of early T cells in non-severe SARS-CoV-2 infection. TCRdb re-derived calls from the 5' RACE reads in MiXCR, one entry per CDR3 protein. The sample contains roughly 43,000 distinct CDR3 sequences, 5.4% of which appear only once. The input for sequencing was whole blood, taken at baseline. Receptor source: an adult who was a healthcare worker with PCR-confirmed SARS-CoV-2 infection or an uninfected control (not recorded which).

The table lists this clonotype with many counts. The chain is built from TRBV3-1 and TRBJ2-3; TRBD2 agrees at 9 bases. Germline V CDR1 and CDR2: LGHDT, YNNKEL (reference sequence). J gave up 5 bases and V 0 bases, and 6 bases lay outside the gene matches. The CDR3 is 16 amino acids. CDR3 region: CASSQDGGRAGDTQYF. As DNA, the CDR3 is TGTGCCAGCAGCCAAGATGGCGGGAGGGCCGGAGATACGCAGTATTTT.

The rearrangement joins TRBV24-1 to TRBJ2-5; 8 positions agree with TRBD2. J was trimmed by 4 bases and V by 4 bases; bases with no gene match: 4. This CDR3 has 14 amino acids. From germline, CDR1 is KGHDR and CDR2 SFDVKD. The CDR3: CATSDSLAVETQYF. The CDR3 bases are TGTGCCACCAGTGACTCACTAGCGGTAGAGACCCAGTACTTC.

This clonotype was observed many times. The chain combines TRBV12-3 or TRBV12-4 with TRBJ1-5, with D maybe TRBD1 (5 bases). Trimming took off 3 bases at V and 3 bases at J, with 12 bases between the two ends. CDR3 length equals 15 residues. CDR3 sequence (DNA): TGTGCCAGCAGTTTCTCAGGGAGGTTCAATCAGCCCCAGCATTTT. Translated, it gives CASSFSGRFNQPQHF.

This clonotype was seen at least ten times. Written as DNA, the CDR3 is TGCAGCGTCAGAAGACTAGCGGGAAACAATGAGCAGTTCTTC. Residues: CSVRRLAGNNEQFF. The V gene is TRBV29-1, the J gene TRBJ2-1, with 11 bases identical to TRBD2. Trimming cost V 6 bases and J 5 bases; bases outside gene matches: 6. The germline V gene encodes CDR1 SQVTM and CDR2 ANQGSEA. The CDR3 contains 14 residues.

This clonotype has just a few counts. The CDR3 reads CASSLSPGQHYEQYF. The CDR3, as DNA: TGTGCCAGCAGCTTATCCCCGGGACAGCACTACGAGCAGTACTTC. The chain employs TRBV7-3 and TRBJ2-7; TRBD1 aligns across 7 bases. Germline lookup yields CDR1 SGHTA and CDR2 FQGTGA. Losses at the gene ends were 2 bases for V and 3 bases for J; bases not matched to a gene: 7. The CDR3 covers 15 residues.

In regard to this clonotype: A much larger clone lies one base from this, so it may be a read error. The chain has TRBV19 and TRBJ2-1; 7 nucleotides align to TRBD1. Trimming removed 4 bases from V and 8 bases from J; junction bases left unmatched: 11. Looked up from germline, CDR1 is LNHDA and CDR2 is SQIVND (reference sequence). The CDR3 is 15 residues long. The CDR3 reads CASSTSGTADDEQFF. The CDR3 nucleotides are TGTGCCAGTAGTACATCCGGGACAGCTGACGATGAGCAGTTCTTC.

This clonotype was observed many times. This chain links TRBV5-6 with TRBJ1-2; a possible D gene is TRBD1 (5 bases). In germline, CDR1 is SGHDT, CDR2 YYEEEE. The CDR3 runs 15 residues. V lost 4 bases and J 4 bases, leaving 17 bases between the germline ends. As DNA, the CDR3 is TGTGCCAGCAGCGCGGTCGGGACGCCGGGCTATGGCTACACCTTC. Its translation is CASSAVGTPGYGYTF.

There are many counts of this clonotype. The chain recombines TRBV2 with TRBJ1-1; 7 bases line up with TRBD1. J was trimmed by 1 base and V by 4 bases; bases with no gene match: 3. This CDR3 is 14 amino acids long. CDR1 is SNHLY, CDR2 FYNNEI, per germline. The CDR3 region is CASSVTGPNTEAFF. CDR3 nucleotide sequence: TGTGCCAGCAGTGTGACAGGGCCGAACACTGAAGCTTTCTTT.

At least ten counts were recorded for this clonotype. The genes are TRBV29-1 and TRBJ1-1; the D is unclear. Germline V gene data show CDR1 as SQVTM and CDR2 as ANQGSEA. The CDR3 loop spans 13 amino acids. The germline V and J ends were trimmed by 6 bases and 4 bases, with 15 bases remaining between them. DNA of the CDR3: TGCAGCGTCCCTGTGTTTGGTGGCACTGAAGCTTTCTTT. Its protein is CSVPVFGGTEAFF.

This clonotype has at least ten counts. This CDR3 reads CASSTTTQPQHF. The CDR3 DNA follows: TGTGCCAGCAGCACAACAACTCAGCCCCAGCATTTT. This rearrangement joins TRBV7-9 to TRBJ1-5; D is unclear. The germline V gene has CDR1 SEHNR and CDR2 FQNEAQ (reference sequence). This CDR3 region has 12 residues. The V end was cut by 5 bases, the J end by 6 bases, with 8 bases between.

This clonotype was picked up many times. The chain is built from TRBV18 and TRBJ1-5, with 8 bases lining up with TRBD1. Germline values: CDR1 KGHSH, CDR2 LQKENI. The ends lost 2 bases at V and 5 bases at J; junction bases unmatched: 5. The CDR3 covers 15 residues. CDR3 protein: CASSPDRGSYQPQHF. DNA for the CDR3: TGTGCCAGCTCACCAGACAGGGGATCATATCAGCCCCAGCATTTT.

The table lists this clonotype with many counts. This chain joins TRBV18 and TRBJ1-1; 8 bases are a match to TRBD1. V was pared by 2 bases and J by 1 base, with 0 bases of the junction left unmatched. Germline lookup yields CDR1 KGHSH and CDR2 LQKENI. This CDR3 is built from 14 residues. The CDR3 sequence is CASSPDRGNTEAFF. The CDR3 nucleotides read TGTGCCAGCTCACCAGACAGGGGGAACACTGAAGCTTTCTTT.

This clonotype was recorded at least ten times. This chain connects TRBV6-1 to TRBJ1-5, with unresolved D. Germline CDR1 reads MNHNS; CDR2 reads SASEGT. The V and J ends lost 3 bases and 7 bases respectively, with 10 bases between them. CDR3 length: 13 amino acids. CDR3 sequence reads: CASSEEGGQPQHF. Here the CDR3 DNA reads TGTGCCAGCAGTGAGGAGGGCGGCCAGCCCCAGCATTTT.

This chain joins TRBV12-3 or TRBV12-4 and TRBJ1-5, with a tentative D call TRBD1 (5 bases). This CDR3 region has 18 residues. V was cut by 6 bases and J by 0 bases, with 21 bases left in between. The CDR3: CASSSSGVLRDSNQPQHF. In nucleotides, the CDR3 is TGTGCCAGCAGCTCTTCGGGGGTCCTGAGGGATAGCAATCAGCCCCAGCATTTT.

V usage is TRBV2 and J usage is TRBJ2-7; D could derive from TRBD1 or TRBD2 (6 bases each). CDR3 length equals 15 residues. The V gene lost 2 bases and the J gene lost 6 bases, with 17 bases spanning the gap. The germline V gene has CDR1 SNHLY and CDR2 FYNNEI. The CDR3 protein is CASSEIFGGPGEQYF. The CDR3 nucleotides are TGTGCCAGCAGTGAAATCTTTGGGGGGCCGGGCGAGCAGTACTTC.

V gene TRBV5-4 combines with J gene TRBJ2-4, with 12 nucleotides matching TRBD2. J was trimmed by 8 bases and V by 2 bases; bases with no gene match: 5. Germline V CDR1 and CDR2: SGHNT, YYREEE (reference sequence). The CDR3 sequence is 15 residues long. CDR3 protein: CASSFKLAGGYIQYF. CDR3 bases: TGTGCCAGCAGCTTCAAACTAGCGGGAGGTTACATTCAGTACTTC.

This clonotype has a count of ten or more. This chain connects TRBV5-6 to TRBJ1-5; D remains unclear. The CDR3 loop spans 15 amino acids. The germline V and J ends were trimmed by 1 base and 0 bases, with 8 bases remaining between them. Germline assignment: CDR1 SGHDT and CDR2 YYEEEE. The CDR3 DNA follows: TGTGCCAGCAGCTTGTACGGAAATAGCAATCAGCCCCAGCATTTT. Translated, it gives CASSLYGNSNQPQHF.

This clonotype has at least ten counts. The chain has TRBV6-1 and TRBJ2-2; 15 bases align to TRBD2. The CDR3 contains 17 residues. Germline CDR1 and CDR2: MNHNS and SASEGT. V shed 7 bases and J 5 bases; nucleotides not matched to a gene: 8. DNA of the CDR3: TGTGCCAGCATCGGACTAGCGGGAGGGCCCAAGACCGGGGAGCTGTTTTTT. Translating gives CASIGLAGGPKTGELFF.

This clonotype has a count of ten or more. The chain combines TRBV29-1 with TRBJ2-3; D gene ambiguous. Trimming shortened V by 5 bases and J by 0 bases, and 9 bases separated the two germline ends. CDR3 length: 13 amino acids. CDR1 SQVTM and CDR2 ANQGSEA come from the germline V gene. In DNA form, the CDR3 reads TGCAGCGTTCGTGGCAGCAGCACAGATACGCAGTATTTT. Protein sequence: CSVRGSSTDTQYF.

This rearrangement joins TRBV11-2 to TRBJ2-7, with a tentative D call TRBD2 (6 bases). V was pared by 5 bases and J by 5 bases, with 10 bases between. This CDR3 contains 12 residues. Germline assignment: CDR1 SGHAT and CDR2 FQNNGV. CDR3 residues: CASSRRGNEQYF. The CDR3 DNA reads TGTGCCAGCAGCCGACGCGGGAACGAGCAGTACTTC. Using reference TRBV11-2 and TRBJ2-7 for the parts outside the CDR3, the full variable domain is EAGVAQSPRYKIIEKRQSVAFWCNPISGHATLYWYQQILGQGPKLLIQFQNNGVVDDSQLPKDRFSAERLKGVDSTLKIQPAKLEDSAVYLCASSRRGNEQYFGPGTRLTVT.

This clonotype was detected many times. The V and J genes are TRBV5-1 and TRBJ1-1; possibly TRBD1 for D (6 bases). Germline CDR1 SGHRS, CDR2 YFSETQ. This CDR3 contains 14 residues. V was pared by 4 bases and J by 1 base, with 11 bases between. The CDR3 DNA sequence: TGCGCCAGCAGCCTGGGACAACCGAACACTGAAGCTTTCTTT. This translates into CASSLGQPNTEAFF.

This clonotype has at least ten counts. DNA of the CDR3: TGTGCCATCTCGGGACAGGGGGCTAGTGGCTACACCTTC. Protein sequence: CAISGQGASGYTF. J is TRBJ1-2 and V is TRBV28, with 12 bases lining up with TRBD1. Looked up from germline, CDR1 is MDHEN and CDR2 is SYDVKM. The CDR3 is 13 residues long. V shed 10 bases, J shed 7 bases, and the junction held 7 bases outside the gene matches.

The chain combines TRBV5-1 with TRBJ2-1; 9 bases align to TRBD1. Unmatched junction bases numbered 6, after V lost 7 bases and J lost 7 bases. CDR1 is SGHRS, CDR2 YFSETQ, per germline. CDR3 length equals 13 residues. For the CDR3, the DNA is TGCGCCAGCGATCCCGGGACAGGGAATGAGCAGTTCTTC. Translation: CASDPGTGNEQFF.

This clonotype was counted ten times or more. V gene TRBV6-5 combines with J gene TRBJ2-7; 7 nucleotides match TRBD1. The length of the CDR3 is 14 residues. CDR1 MNHEY and CDR2 SVGAGI come from the germline V gene. After removal of 2 bases from V and 5 bases from J, the junction contained 6 bases not matched to a gene. The CDR3 coding sequence is TGTGCCAGCAGTTACAACAGGGGAGCCCACGAGCAGTACTTC. Protein product: CASSYNRGAHEQYF.

The chain joins TRBV5-4 to TRBJ1-6; 7 bases are shared with TRBD1. Germline loops: CDR1 SGHNT, CDR2 YYREEE (reference sequence). The V and J ends lost 4 bases and 13 bases, in that order; junction bases with no gene match: 11. This CDR3 contains 14 residues. CDR3 region: CASSARDRDSPLHF. The CDR3 DNA sequence: TGTGCCAGCAGCGCCCGGGACAGAGACTCCCCCCTCCACTTT.